The 7 T cell receptor beta chains below were found in one sample sequenced in a study of blood T cells in healthy people across ages. Combining a sample-barcoded 5' primer with a J-beta primer mix, a second PCR ran for 7 to 11 cycles. TCRdb re-derived calls from the 5' RACE reads in MiXCR, one entry per CDR3 protein. The table lists 600,000 to 900,000 distinct CDR3 sequences, about 26% of them singletons. Another study also made use of these data, one on T cells of mothers and their children.

The sequenced sample consisted of blood. All receptors derive from a boy younger than 18 in good health.

The chain combines TRBV10-3 with TRBJ2-1, with D hard to call. In germline, CDR1 is ENHRY, CDR2 SYGVKD. V dropped 0 bases and J dropped 7 bases, with 10 bases sitting between them. The CDR3 runs to 14 residues. The CDR3 DNA follows: TGTGCCATCAGTGAGTCGAGAGACAAAAATGAGCAGTTCTTC. Translation gives CAISESRDKNEQFF.

This clonotype was seen a handful of times. This rearrangement joins TRBV21-1 to TRBJ1-1; the listed D gene, TRBD1, was not tested against the DNA. TRBV21-1 is annotated as a pseudogene. This CDR3 has 18 amino acids. CDR3 residues: CASSKVWTGGDLNTEAFF. CDR3 nucleotides: TGTGCCAGCAGCAAAGTCTGGACAGGGGGCGATTTGAACACTGAAGCTTTCTTT.

This clonotype was found a few times. DNA for the CDR3: TGTGCCAGCAGCCCTGGGACAGGGTGGACCGGGGAGCTGTTTTTT. It yields the protein CASSPGTGWTGELFF. The chain combines TRBV12-3 or TRBV12-4 with TRBJ2-2; 9 nucleotides match TRBD1. J lost 5 bases, V lost 6 bases, and 7 bases had no gene match. CDR3 size: 15 residues.

This clonotype was seen a handful of times. V and J are TRBV12-3 or TRBV12-4 and TRBJ1-2, with TRBD1 as a possible D gene (5 bases). V was trimmed by 5 bases and J by 8 bases, leaving 18 bases between them. This CDR3 contains 14 residues. CDR3 coding DNA: TGTGCCAGCAGTCTCCGGGACCTCTCGGGCGGCTACACCTTC. Residues: CASSLRDLSGGYTF.

The chain joins TRBV9 to TRBJ1-1; D may be TRBD1 (5 bases). V lost 0 bases and J lost 7, with 16 bases in between. There are 15 residues in the CDR3. The germline CDR1 and CDR2 sequences are SGDLS and YYNGEE. The CDR3 coding sequence is TGTGCCAGCAGCGTAGAGGGGATTATGACAGATGAAGCTTTCTTT. It is translated as CASSVEGIMTDEAFF.

This clonotype has just a few counts. The rearrangement uses TRBV3-1 and TRBJ1-2; maybe TRBD1 (5 bases). Germline V lookup: CDR1 LGHDT, CDR2 YNNKEL (reference sequence). CDR3 size: 19 residues. V lost 0 bases to trimming and J lost 6 bases, with 26 bases between them. Here the CDR3 reads CASSQDPGLWPRRKNGYTF. DNA of the CDR3: TGTGCCAGCAGCCAAGATCCAGGGCTCTGGCCCAGAAGAAAAAATGGCTACACCTTC.

Here the CDR3 reads CASSRMTTYNEQFF. CDR3 sequence (DNA): TGTGCCAGCAGCCGGATGACCACCTACAATGAGCAGTTCTTC. The rearrangement uses TRBV7-9 and TRBJ2-1; D remains ambiguous. Germline assignment: CDR1 SEHNR and CDR2 FQNEAQ (reference sequence). Trimming removed 5 bases from V and 2 bases from J, with 10 bases in between. CDR3 length equals 14 residues.